This note documents a single TCR beta chain sequence. Regions amplified from RNA transcripts were the TCR beta CDR3 regions. The HTBI primer set was used in a first-round RT-PCR of the TCR CDR3. TCRdb reanalysed the multiplex PCR reads using MiXCR and keeps one entry per CDR3 protein. This sample has about 510,000 distinct CDR3 sequences, with about 14% found just once. Germline assignment: CDR1 SGHAT and CDR2 FQNNGV. The CDR3 contains 16 residues. V lost 1 base to trimming and J lost 7 bases; unmatched junction nucleotides: 5. The data stem from a study of T cells in Graves' hyperthyroidism and ophthalmopathy.

The sample taken for sequencing was blood. This chain joins TRBV11-2 and TRBJ2-1, with 12 bases that match TRBD2. The sequence came from a middle-aged woman with Graves' hyperthyroidism. CDR3 sequence: CASSLVRLAGDNEQFF. Written as DNA, the CDR3 is TGTGCCAGCAGCTTAGTGCGACTAGCGGGGGATAATGAGCAGTTCTTC. The full variable domain, its missing parts supplied by reference TRBV11-2 and TRBJ2-1, is EAGVAQSPRYKIIEKRQSVAFWCNPISGHATLYWYQQILGQGPKLLIQFQNNGVVDDSQLPKDRFSAERLKGVDSTLKIQPAKLEDSAVYLCASSLVRLAGDNEQFFGPGTRLTVL.